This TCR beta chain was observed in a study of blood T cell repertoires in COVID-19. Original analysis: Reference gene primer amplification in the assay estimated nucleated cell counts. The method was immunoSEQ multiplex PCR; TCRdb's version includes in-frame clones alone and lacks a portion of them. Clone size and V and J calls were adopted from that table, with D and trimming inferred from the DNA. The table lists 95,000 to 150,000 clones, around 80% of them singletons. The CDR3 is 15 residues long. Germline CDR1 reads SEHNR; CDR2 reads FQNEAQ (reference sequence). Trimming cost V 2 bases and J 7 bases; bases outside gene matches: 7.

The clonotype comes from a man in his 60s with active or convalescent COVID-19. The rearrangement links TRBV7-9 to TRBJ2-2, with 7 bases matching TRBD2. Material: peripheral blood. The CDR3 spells CASSLSWRENGELFF. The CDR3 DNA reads TGTGCCAGCAGCTTAAGCTGGCGGGAGAACGGGGAGCTGTTTTTT.